A single sample is the source of the 23 T cell receptor beta chains below, sequenced in a study of cytomegalovirus exposure and HLA in healthy donors. Sequenced by immunoSEQ multiplex PCR; TCRdb stores in-frame clones only, minus some. The data contain some 44,000 clones, 80% to 95% of them singletons. The sample was PBMCs. Receptor source: a man aged 18 to 29 in good health and CMV-seronegative.

The genes are TRBV11-2 and TRBJ1-4; D may be TRBD1 (5 bases). This CDR3 comprises 14 residues. V lost 0 bases and J lost 8, with 10 bases in between. Germline V gene data show CDR1 as SGHAT and CDR2 as FQNNGV. The CDR3 DNA reads TGTGCCAGCAGCTTAGACAGGGTGGCGGAAAAACTGTTTTTT. It yields the protein CASSLDRVAEKLFF.

The rearrangement uses TRBV2 and TRBJ2-6, with D possibly being TRBD1 (6 bases). Germline V gene data show CDR1 as SNHLY and CDR2 as FYNNEI. CDR3 length: 16 amino acids. Trimming removed 0 bases at V and 2 bases at J, with 8 bases between. The CDR3 is CASSEAGAAGANVLTF. In nucleotides, the CDR3 is TGTGCCAGCAGTGAAGCGGGGGCAGCTGGGGCCAACGTCCTGACTTTC.

This chain connects TRBV27 to TRBJ1-5; D may be TRBD1 (6 bases). The germline V and J ends were trimmed by 3 bases and 1 base, with 10 bases remaining between them. The CDR3 is made up of 15 amino acids. Germline CDR1 and CDR2: MNHEY and SMNVEV (reference sequence). The CDR3 DNA is TGTGCCAGCAGTTTGGCAGGGGTGAGCAATCAGCCCCAGCATTTT. Translation: CASSLAGVSNQPQHF.

The chain combines TRBV7-8 with TRBJ2-7, with a weak D call TRBD2 (5 bases). From germline, CDR1 is SGHVS and CDR2 FQNEAQ. The ends were cut back, 5 bases at V and 0 bases at J, with 17 bases in the middle. CDR3 length: 16 amino acids. The CDR3 spells CASSPLATQFSYEQYF. DNA for the CDR3: TGTGCCAGCAGCCCCCTAGCTACTCAGTTCTCCTACGAGCAGTACTTC.

The genes are TRBV20-1 and TRBJ2-1; D is undetermined. CDR1 and CDR2 from the germline V gene are DFQATT and SNEGSKA (reference sequence). The CDR3 consists of 11 residues. V lost 0 bases and J lost 6, with 3 bases in between. This CDR3 reads CSARDSNEQFF. In nucleotides, the CDR3 is TGCAGTGCTAGAGATAGCAATGAGCAGTTCTTC.

The J gene is TRBJ2-2, the V gene TRBV19; 10 bases agree with TRBD2. Per germline, CDR1 LNHDA and CDR2 SQIVND (reference sequence). The CDR3 covers 14 residues. V was pared by 7 bases and J by 3 bases, with 2 bases of the junction left unmatched. The CDR3 loop reads CASKGLAYTGELFF. The CDR3 DNA reads as TGTGCCAGTAAGGGACTAGCGTACACCGGGGAGCTGTTTTTT.

This clone appeared a few times. The V gene is TRBV19, the J gene TRBJ1-1; no definite D call. The germline V gene encodes CDR1 LNHDA and CDR2 SQIVND (reference sequence). With 7 bases removed from V and 0 bases from J, the gap between germline ends came to 15 bases. This CDR3 comprises 15 residues. CDR3 bases: TGTGCCAGTACCCCCCCACAGCGGGTGAACACTGAAGCTTTCTTT. Protein product: CASTPPQRVNTEAFF.

The chain links TRBV5-4 to TRBJ2-5; unclear D gene. V gave up 4 bases and J gave up 2 bases, with 6 bases separating them. The length of the CDR3 is 12 residues. Germline V lookup: CDR1 SGHNT, CDR2 YYREEE (reference sequence). The CDR3 DNA is TGTGCCAGCAGCGGTAGTCAAGAGACCCAGTACTTC. It translates to CASSGSQETQYF.

The chain couples TRBV4-1 to TRBJ2-1; TRBD1 matches at 8 bases. This CDR3 comprises 15 residues. The germline CDR1 and CDR2 sequences are MGHRA and YSYEKL. Germline trimming cut 1 base from V and 7 bases from J; bases unmatched to any gene: 6. CDR3: CASSQVQGAGNEQFF. The CDR3 coding sequence is TGCGCCAGCAGCCAAGTGCAGGGGGCAGGGAATGAGCAGTTCTTC.

The chain joins TRBV5-1 to TRBJ2-1; possible D gene TRBD1, 6 bases. The CDR3 runs to 17 residues. The germline V gene has CDR1 SGHRS and CDR2 YFSETQ. V dropped 3 bases and J dropped 6 bases, with 22 bases sitting between them. DNA for the CDR3: TGCGCCAGCAGCTCGAATACAGGGAATCTCTTTTTCAATGAGCAGTTCTTC. It is translated as CASSSNTGNLFFNEQFF.

The chain links TRBV5-1 to TRBJ1-6; unclear D gene. The CDR3 runs 17 residues. CDR1 is SGHRS and CDR2 is YFSETQ in the germline V gene. Trimming took 0 bases from V and 0 from J, leaving 10 bases between them. The CDR3 loop is CASSLEGRSSYNSPLHF. CDR3 bases: TGCGCCAGCAGCTTGGAAGGGAGAAGCTCCTATAATTCACCCCTCCACTTT.

The chain joins TRBV7-9 to TRBJ2-1; TRBD2 matches at 11 bases. Per the germline V gene, CDR1 is SEHNR and CDR2 is FQNEAQ (reference sequence). V lost 3 bases to trimming and J lost 5 bases; unmatched junction nucleotides: 6. CDR3 length: 16 residues. The DNA for the CDR3 is TGTGCCAGCAGCTTTCCGGGACTAGCGGACCACAATGAGCAGTTCTTC. Amino acid sequence: CASSFPGLADHNEQFF. Using reference TRBV7-9 and TRBJ2-1 for the parts outside the CDR3, the full variable domain is DTGVSQNPRHKITKRGQNVTFRCDPISEHNRLYWYRQTLGQGPEFLTYFQNEAQLEKSRLLSDRFSAERPKGSFSTLEIQRTEQGDSAMYLCASSFPGLADHNEQFFGPGTRLTVL.

The CDR3 protein is CASKAGAGEQYF. The CDR3 bases are TGTGCCAGCAAAGCGGGGGCGGGCGAGCAGTACTTC. V gene TRBV6-5 combines with J gene TRBJ2-7, with 8 bases fitting TRBD2. V gave up 7 bases and J gave up 6 bases; unmatched junction bases: 5. The CDR3 has 12 amino acids. The germline V gene has CDR1 MNHEY and CDR2 SVGAGI.

The genes are TRBV19 and TRBJ1-5, with 7 bases lining up with TRBD1. The J segment lost 9 bases and the V segment lost 5 bases, leaving 7 bases of the junction unmatched. CDR3 length: 13 amino acids. Germline V lookup: CDR1 LNHDA, CDR2 SQIVND (reference sequence). The CDR3 sequence is CASSLGGGAPQHF. CDR3 sequence (DNA): TGTGCCAGTAGTCTTGGAGGGGGCGCGCCCCAGCATTTT.

This chain connects TRBV13 to TRBJ1-1; 8 nucleotides align to TRBD1. J lost 1 base, V lost 3 bases, and 1 base had no gene match. Germline lookup yields CDR1 PRHDT and CDR2 FYEKMQ (reference sequence). The CDR3 is 14 residues long. This CDR3 is CASSFQGANTEAFF. The CDR3 coding sequence is TGTGCCAGCAGCTTCCAGGGGGCGAACACTGAAGCTTTCTTT.

The V and J genes are TRBV5-1 and TRBJ2-1, with 8 bases matching TRBD1. The V segment lost 7 bases and the J segment 3 bases; nucleotides outside the gene matches: 6. The CDR3 sequence is 14 residues long. Looked up from germline, CDR1 is SGHRS and CDR2 is YFSETQ. CDR3 DNA sequence: TGCGCCAGCGGACCGGGACAGGTCTACAATGAGCAGTTCTTC. Translating gives CASGPGQVYNEQFF.

This sequence joins TRBV2 and TRBJ1-2; TRBD1 matches at 7 bases. Germline V gene sequence: CDR1 SNHLY, CDR2 FYNNEI. This CDR3 is built from 14 residues. Trimming cost V 6 bases and J 8 bases; bases outside gene matches: 12. CDR3 sequence: CASRKTRDSWGYTF. In DNA, the CDR3 is TGTGCCAGCAGAAAGACCCGGGACAGCTGGGGCTACACCTTC.

A single count supports this clone. The chain is built from TRBV4-2 and TRBJ2-7; TRBD1 matches 7 bases. With 3 bases clipped from V and 3 bases from J, the junction kept 11 bases outside the gene matches. Germline V lookup: CDR1 LGHNA, CDR2 YNFKEQ. The CDR3 loop spans 16 amino acids. Here the CDR3 reads CASSQVGQLKNYEQYF. In DNA, the CDR3 is TGTGCCAGCAGCCAGGTGGGACAGTTAAAAAACTACGAGCAGTACTTC.

V is TRBV29-1 and J is TRBJ2-1, with TRBD2 identical over 10 bases. CDR1 is SQVTM and CDR2 is ANQGSEA in the germline V gene. The CDR3 is made up of 14 amino acids. J was trimmed by 7 bases and V by 3 bases; bases with no gene match: 6. The CDR3 DNA is TGCAGCGTTGACCCTAGCGGGAGAGGGAATGAGCAGTTCTTC. Translation: CSVDPSGRGNEQFF.

As for this clone: The sample has other DNA sequences that encode this CDR3 too. This chain joins TRBV7-9 and TRBJ2-7, with D unresolved. The V and J ends lost 3 bases and 4 bases respectively, with 7 bases between them. The CDR3 extends over 12 amino acids. Per the germline V gene, CDR1 is SEHNR and CDR2 is FQNEAQ (reference sequence). The CDR3 DNA is TGTGCCAGCAGCTTTTCTTCGTACGAGCAGTACTTC. Translation gives CASSFSSYEQYF.

J is TRBJ1-2 and V is TRBV6-6; 9 nucleotides agree with TRBD1. Trimming removed 5 bases from V and 4 bases from J; junction bases left unmatched: 5. In germline, CDR1 is MNHNY, CDR2 SVGAGI (reference sequence). CDR3 size: 14 residues. CDR3 coding DNA: TGTGCCAGCAGTCCCGGACAGGGGATCTATGGCTACACCTTC. Protein: CASSPGQGIYGYTF.

The chain uses TRBV5-4 and TRBJ1-1; TRBD1 is a possible D gene (6 bases). Trimming removed 2 bases from V and 4 bases from J, with 12 bases in between. The CDR3 runs 14 residues. In germline, CDR1 is SGHNT, CDR2 YYREEE (reference sequence). CDR3 in DNA: TGTGCCAGCAGCTTTTACAGGGAGAGCACTGAAGCTTTCTTT. This sequence encodes CASSFYRESTEAFF.

V usage is TRBV7-9 and J usage is TRBJ2-1; 8 bases line up with TRBD2. The ends lost 7 bases at V and 6 bases at J; junction bases unmatched: 14. Germline V gene sequence: CDR1 SEHNR, CDR2 FQNEAQ (reference sequence). The CDR3 is 16 residues long. The CDR3 is CASNPSSREVANEQFF. Here the CDR3 DNA reads TGTGCCAGCAACCCAAGTTCGCGGGAGGTAGCCAATGAGCAGTTCTTC.